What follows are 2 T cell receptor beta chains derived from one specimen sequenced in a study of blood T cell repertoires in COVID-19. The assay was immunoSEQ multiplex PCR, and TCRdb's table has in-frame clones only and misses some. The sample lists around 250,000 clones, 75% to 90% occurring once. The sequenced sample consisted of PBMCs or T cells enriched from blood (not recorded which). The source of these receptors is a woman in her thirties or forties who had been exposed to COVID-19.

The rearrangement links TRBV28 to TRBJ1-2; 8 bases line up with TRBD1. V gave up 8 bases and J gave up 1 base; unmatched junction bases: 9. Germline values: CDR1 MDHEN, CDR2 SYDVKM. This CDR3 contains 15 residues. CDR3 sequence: CASRTGGIGNYGYTF. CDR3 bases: TGTGCCAGCCGCACAGGGGGGATTGGTAACTATGGCTACACCTTC.

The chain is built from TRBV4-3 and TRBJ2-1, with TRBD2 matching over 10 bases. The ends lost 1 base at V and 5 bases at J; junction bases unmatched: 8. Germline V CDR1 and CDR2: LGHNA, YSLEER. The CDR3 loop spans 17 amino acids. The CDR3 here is CASSQVFTSGIDNEQFF. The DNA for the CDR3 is TGCGCCAGCAGCCAAGTTTTTACTAGCGGGATAGACAATGAGCAGTTCTTC.